This entry lists 4 T cell receptor beta chains sequenced from one sample in a study of blood T cell repertoires in COVID-19. Assay: immunoSEQ multiplex PCR; the TCRdb copy retains only in-frame clones and omits some. This sample yields over 200,000 clones, of which around 79% are seen a single time; around 3.4% belongs to the top ten. Sequences were obtained from peripheral blood. The source is an elderly woman with acute or convalescent COVID-19.

This chain links TRBV20-1 with TRBJ1-3, with TRBD1 matching over 9 bases. With V trimmed by 3 bases and J by 3 bases, 9 bases remained unmatched. This CDR3 comprises 16 residues. The germline CDR1 and CDR2 sequences are DFQATT and SNEGSKA (reference sequence). CDR3 sequence: CSASSLGQGYGNTIYF. In DNA, the CDR3 is TGCAGTGCTAGTTCCCTGGGACAGGGTTATGGAAACACCATATATTTT.

CDR3 nucleotide sequence: TGTGCCAGCAGTTTATCACCGGGACAGGGGCACCGTGGCTATGGCTACACCTTC. Amino acid sequence: CASSLSPGQGHRGYGYTF. This chain connects TRBV28 to TRBJ1-2; 10 bases line up with TRBD1. Germline trimming cut 1 base from V and 4 bases from J; bases unmatched to any gene: 12. Germline V gives CDR1 MDHEN, CDR2 SYDVKM. This CDR3 comprises 18 residues.

The chain has TRBV15 and TRBJ2-4, with D hard to call. Trimming shortened V by 0 bases and J by 8 bases, and 14 bases separated the two germline ends. Germline assignment: CDR1 LNHNV and CDR2 YYDKDF (reference sequence). The CDR3 spans 15 residues. The CDR3 DNA reads as TGTGCCACCAGCAGAGATCTGACTGACGGTGACATTCAGTACTTC. Amino acid sequence: CATSRDLTDGDIQYF.

The chain links TRBV4-1 to TRBJ2-1; D might be TRBD2 (6 bases). Trimming cost V 0 bases and J 0 bases, with 18 bases left between them. The CDR3 has 19 residues. Germline-derived CDR1 and CDR2 are MGHRA and YSYEKL. Here the CDR3 DNA reads TGCGCCAGCAGCCAAGAAAAGGGGACTGAGCGGAGCTCCTACAATGAGCAGTTCTTC. Its protein product is CASSQEKGTERSSYNEQFF.